This TCR beta chain stems from a study of blood T cell repertoires in COVID-19. The protocol was immunoSEQ multiplex PCR, while the TCRdb copy is restricted to in-frame clones and leaves out a portion. The data show 150,000 to 200,000 clones, approximately 80% seen once. The CDR3 has 15 residues. V shed 1 base and J shed 8 bases, with 14 bases lying between them. Germline V gene lookup returns CDR1 SGHAT and CDR2 FQNNGV. Sequencing used peripheral blood. The gene calls are TRBV11-2 and TRBJ2-2, with D possibly matching TRBD1 (6 bases). This TCR came from a woman aged 50 to 60 with active or convalescent COVID-19. The CDR3 bases are TGTGCCAGCAGCTTAGCGGTGCAGGGGAAGGGGGAGCTGTTTTTT. Encoded protein: CASSLAVQGKGELFF.